This TCR beta chain is drawn from a study of T cells in Graves' hyperthyroidism and ophthalmopathy. A few counts support this clonotype. Its antigen is still unknown. Patients between 18 and 65 years old had hyperthyroidism, newly diagnosed and lasting under 2 months. Every diagnosis used clinical symptoms, serum thyroxine and TRAb, thyroid ultrasound and orbital computed tomography. V lost 1 base and J lost 1, with 10 bases in between. Germline values: CDR1 SGHVS, CDR2 FNYEAQ. The CDR3 contains 15 residues. Overall study results and limits: Median prediction lead before ophthalmopathy onset was six to eight months with the model.

RNA transcripts served as the template for amplifying TCR beta CDR3 regions. The HTBI primer set was used in a first-round RT-PCR of the TCR CDR3. TCRdb re-called the multiplex PCR reads with MiXCR, one entry per CDR3 protein. The sample has approximately 590,000 distinct CDR3 sequences, roughly 50% seen once; the top ten hold roughly 8.2%. Sequencing input: peripheral blood or thyroid tissue (not recorded which). The clonotype was recovered from a woman in her late teens or twenties with Graves' hyperthyroidism. V is TRBV7-6 and J is TRBJ1-1, with no clear D. The CDR3 here is CASSLEVGRNTEAFF. The DNA for the CDR3 is TGTGCCAGCAGCTTAGAGGTGGGTAGGAACACTGAAGCTTTCTTT.